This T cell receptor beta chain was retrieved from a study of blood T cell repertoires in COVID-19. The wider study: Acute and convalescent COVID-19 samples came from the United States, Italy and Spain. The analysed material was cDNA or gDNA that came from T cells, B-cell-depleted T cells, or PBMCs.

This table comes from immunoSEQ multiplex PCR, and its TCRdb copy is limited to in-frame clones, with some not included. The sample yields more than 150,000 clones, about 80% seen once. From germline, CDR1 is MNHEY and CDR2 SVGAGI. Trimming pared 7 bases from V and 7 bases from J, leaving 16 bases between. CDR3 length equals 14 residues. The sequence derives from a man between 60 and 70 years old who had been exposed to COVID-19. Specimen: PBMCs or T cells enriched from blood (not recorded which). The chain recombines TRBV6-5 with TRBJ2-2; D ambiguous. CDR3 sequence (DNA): TGTGCCAGCATTTCCCCCCGGGTTGGCGGGGAGCTGTTTTTT. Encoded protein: CASISPRVGGELFF.